This T cell receptor beta chain was identified in a study of blood T cells in healthy people across ages. Combining a sample-barcoded 5' primer with a J-beta primer mix, a second PCR ran for 7 to 11 cycles. Each cDNA molecule, via a template-switch adaptor with 12 random nucleotides, was tagged. TCRdb itself ran the 5' RACE reads through MiXCR, one entry per CDR3 protein. The sample has some 880,000 distinct CDR3 sequences; 36% are singletons. The CDR3 is 16 residues long. The germline CDR1 and CDR2 sequences are LGHNA and YNFKEQ. Trimming left V 4 bases short and J 0 bases short, with 13 bases between. Only a few counts were recorded for this clonotype.

Sequenced material: blood. The J gene is TRBJ2-1, the V gene TRBV4-2; D gene uncertain. The TCR sequence derives from a man aged 18 to 29 in good health. The CDR3 DNA reads TGTGCCAGCAGCCTCCGGACGGCTAGCTCCTACAATGAGCAGTTCTTC. Residues: CASSLRTASSYNEQFF.